A single sample is the source of the 7 T cell receptor beta chains below, sequenced in a study of blood T cell repertoires in COVID-19. Some clones are missing from TCRdb's copy, which holds only in-frame ones; the method was immunoSEQ multiplex PCR. This sample has about 200,000 clones, with more than 80% found just once. The sequenced material came from PBMCs or T cells enriched from blood (not recorded which). Receptors were obtained from a woman aged 18-35 years who had recovered from COVID-19.

The gene calls are TRBV30 and TRBJ2-1; 14 positions agree with TRBD2. J gave up 6 bases and V 8 bases, and 3 bases lay outside the gene matches. The CDR3 runs to 13 residues. The V gene's germline CDR1 is GTSNPN and CDR2 SVGIG (reference sequence). Written as DNA, the CDR3 is TGTGCCGCGGGGACTAGCGGGGGCAATGAGCAGTTCTTC. The encoded protein is CAAGTSGGNEQFF.

This chain connects TRBV5-1 to TRBJ2-7; 10 bases align to TRBD2. This CDR3 comprises 15 residues. CDR1 is SGHRS, CDR2 YFSETQ, per germline. With V trimmed by 4 bases and J by 2 bases, 6 bases remained unmatched. The CDR3 coding sequence is TGCGCCAGCAGCAATAGCGGGGGGACGGCCTACGAGCAGTACTTC. Translating gives CASSNSGGTAYEQYF.

The V and J genes are TRBV21-1 and TRBJ2-7; the table's D call TRBD1 went unverified against the DNA. TRBV21-1 is classified as a pseudogene. The CDR3 is made up of 16 amino acids. CDR3 bases: TGTGCCAGCAGCAAAGGGGACAGGACTTACTCCTACGAGCAGTACTTC. Encoded protein: CASSKGDRTYSYEQYF.

The chain employs TRBV7-6 and TRBJ1-1; TRBD1 might be the D (5 bases). V was trimmed by 3 bases and J by 9 bases, leaving 14 bases between them. Germline V CDR1 and CDR2: SGHVS, FNYEAQ. CDR3 size: 13 residues. CDR3 DNA: TGTGCCAGCAGCTTCAAAGCGGGGCCGAAAGCTTTCTTT. This encodes CASSFKAGPKAFF.

This clone was counted a single time. The chain uses TRBV24-1 and TRBJ1-4; possibly TRBD1 for D (6 bases). Germline lookup yields CDR1 KGHDR and CDR2 SFDVKD. V lost 3 bases and J lost 6, with 10 bases in between. This CDR3 is 14 amino acids long. CDR3 nucleotides: TGTGCCACCAGTGATGGACAGCCGGATGAAAAACTGTTTTTT. This sequence encodes CATSDGQPDEKLFF.

The chain is built from TRBV7-2 and TRBJ2-4, with 8 bases matching TRBD2. CDR3 length: 17 residues. V dropped 2 bases and J dropped 5; count of bases not matched to a gene: 11. Germline V CDR1 and CDR2: SGHTA, FQGNSA. CDR3: CASSLWQALGGENIQYF. DNA of the CDR3: TGTGCCAGCAGCTTATGGCAGGCTCTCGGGGGGGAAAACATTCAGTACTTC.

The gene calls are TRBV4-1 and TRBJ2-2, with D possibly matching TRBD1 (5 bases). The V end lost 0 bases, the J end lost 7 bases, and 18 bases lay between the germline ends. Germline loops: CDR1 MGHRA, CDR2 YSYEKL. This CDR3 region has 17 residues. In DNA, the CDR3 is TGCGCCAGCAGCCAAGATCCTCCGGGCGCAGGGATCGGGGAGCTGTTTTTT. It yields the protein CASSQDPPGAGIGELFF.